Listed here is a single T cell receptor (beta chain). The sample is drawn from a study of control samples from healthy donors and cancer patients. This CDR3 region has 14 residues. V lost 2 bases, J lost 5 bases, and 12 bases lay in between. Germline CDR1 and CDR2: SGHAT and FQNNGV. Sequencing was performed with immunoSEQ multiplex PCR; in TCRdb, only in-frame clones are kept and a portion is missing. The sample consists of about 130,000 clones, over 75% of them appearing once. The sequenced sample was blood. This chain uses TRBV11-2 with TRBJ1-2; D perhaps matches TRBD1 (5 bases). This TCR was sampled from a man between 18 and 35 years old in good health. In nucleotides, the CDR3 is TGTGCCAGCAGCTTAACGGGGGGGGTGTATGGCTACACCTTC. Its protein is CASSLTGGVYGYTF.